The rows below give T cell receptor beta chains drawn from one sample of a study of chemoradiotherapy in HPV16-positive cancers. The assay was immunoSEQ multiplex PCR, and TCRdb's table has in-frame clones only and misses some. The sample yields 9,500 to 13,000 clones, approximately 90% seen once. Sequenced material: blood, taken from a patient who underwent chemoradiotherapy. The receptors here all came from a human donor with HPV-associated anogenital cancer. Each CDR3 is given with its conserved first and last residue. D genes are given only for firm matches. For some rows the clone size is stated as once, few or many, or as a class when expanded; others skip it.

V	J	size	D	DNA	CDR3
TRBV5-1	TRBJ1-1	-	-	TGCGCCAGCAAATCCACAGAGAACACTGAAGCTTTCTTT	CASKSTENTEAFF
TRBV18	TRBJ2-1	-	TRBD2	TGTGCCAGCTCACGGAGCGGGGGGGTGTTGAATGAGCAGTTCTTC	CASSRSGGVLNEQFF
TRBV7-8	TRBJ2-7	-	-	TGTGCCAGCAGTCACAGGGAAGGGCTCGAGCAGTACTTC	CASSHREGLEQYF
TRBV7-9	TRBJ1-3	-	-	TGTGCCAGCAGCCCCAGGGGCACTGGAAACACCATATATTTT	CASSPRGTGNTIYF
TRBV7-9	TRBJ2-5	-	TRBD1	TGTGCCAGCAGCCTGGGACAGGGGCCCGAGACCCAGTACTTC	CASSLGQGPETQYF
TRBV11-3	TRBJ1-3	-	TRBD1	TGTGCCAGCAGCAATCAGGGGGCGCCTGGAAACACCATATATTTT	CASSNQGAPGNTIYF
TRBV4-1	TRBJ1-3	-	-	TGCGCCAGCAGCCAAGATCCGAGCTCTGGAAACACCATATATTTT	CASSQDPSSGNTIYF
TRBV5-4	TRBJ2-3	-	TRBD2	TGTGCCAGCAGCTTAAGGACCGGGGGGGTTTTAGATACGCAGTATTTT	CASSLRTGGVLDTQYF
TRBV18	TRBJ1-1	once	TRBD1	TGTGCCAGCTCACCCCTGACAGGGAAGAACACTGAAGCTTTCTTT	CASSPLTGKNTEAFF
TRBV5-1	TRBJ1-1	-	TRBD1	TGCGCCAGCAGCCCCCGGGACAGGGAACGGGAAGCTTTCTTT	CASSPRDREREAFF
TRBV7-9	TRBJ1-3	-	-	TGTGCCAGCAGCTTAACCAGCTCTGGAAACACCATATATTTT	CASSLTSSGNTIYF
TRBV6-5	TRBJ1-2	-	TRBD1	TGTGCCAGCGGGGACAGGGGACCCTCCGGGTACACCTTC	CASGDRGPSGYTF
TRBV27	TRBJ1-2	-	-	TGTGCCAGCCGGCGGGGCAGCTCATTGAATACCTTCTATGGCTACACCTTC	CASRRGSSLNTFYGYTF
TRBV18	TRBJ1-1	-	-	TGTGCCAGCTCACCTGTAAGCAGCATGAACACTGAAGCTTTCTTT	CASSPVSSMNTEAFF
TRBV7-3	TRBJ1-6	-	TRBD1	TGTGCCAGCAGACCAGGACAGGGGGCTGTAGCACCCCTCCACTTT	CASRPGQGAVAPLHF
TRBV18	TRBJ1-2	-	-	TGTGCCAGCTCACCCGATAGAGCCGCTAACTATGGCTACACCTTC	CASSPDRAANYGYTF
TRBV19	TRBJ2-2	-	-	TGTGCCAGTAGTAACCCGGGGGCTCTGGCCGGGGAGCTGTTTTTT	CASSNPGALAGELFF
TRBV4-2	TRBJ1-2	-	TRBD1	TGTGCCAGCAGCCACAAGCAGGGGGCGGGTGGCTACACCTTC	CASSHKQGAGGYTF
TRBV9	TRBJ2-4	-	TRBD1	TGTGCCAGCAGCGTCAATACCGGGACAGGGGATTACATTCAGTACTTC	CASSVNTGTGDYIQYF
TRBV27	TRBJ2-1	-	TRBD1	TGTGCCAGCAGTCGGGTCACAGGGGTCAAGGCTTCCTACAATGAGCAGTTCTTC	CASSRVTGVKASYNEQFF
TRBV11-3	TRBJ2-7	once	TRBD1	TGTGCCAGCAGCAGGTTACCGGGACAGGGGGCAACGGAAGAGCAGTACTTC	CASSRLPGQGATEEQYF
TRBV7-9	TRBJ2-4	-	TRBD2	TGTGCCAGCAGCTTATCCGGGACTAGCGGGGGGGCCAGGGACATTCAGTACTTC	CASSLSGTSGGARDIQYF
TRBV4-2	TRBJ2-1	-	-	TGTGCCAGCAGCCACAAACAGGGTGCTGGTGAGCAGTTCTTC	CASSHKQGAGEQFF
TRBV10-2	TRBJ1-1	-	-	TGCGCCAGCAGACTAAAGGTCGAAACTGAAGCTTTCTTT	CASRLKVETEAFF
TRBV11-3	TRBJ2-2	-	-	TGTGCCAGCAGCTTAGGGACACAGGTCACCGGGGAGCTGTTTTTT	CASSLGTQVTGELFF
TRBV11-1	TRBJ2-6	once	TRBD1	TGTGCCAGCAGCCAGCCTAGGACAGGGGGACTCTCTGGGGCCAACGTCCTGACTTTC	CASSQPRTGGLSGANVLTF
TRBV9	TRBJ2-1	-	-	TGTGCCAGCAGCGTAGTCTCACAGAGCTCCTACAATGAGCAGTTCTTC	CASSVVSQSSYNEQFF
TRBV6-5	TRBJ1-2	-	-	TGTGCCAGCAGACGCGGACAGCGAGGCTATGGCTACACCTTC	CASRRGQRGYGYTF
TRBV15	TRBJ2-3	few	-	TGTGCCACCAGCAGAGTAGGGGACGGCACAGATACGCAGTATTTT	CATSRVGDGTDTQYF
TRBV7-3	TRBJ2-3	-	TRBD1	TGTGCCAGCAGCCTGAATGGCGACAGGGGCGGGTCGGAAGATACGCAGTATTTT	CASSLNGDRGGSEDTQYF
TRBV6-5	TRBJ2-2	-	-	TGTGCCAGCAGTTACGGTGTCGGAGACACCGGGGAGCTGTTTTTT	CASSYGVGDTGELFF
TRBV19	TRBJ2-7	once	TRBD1	TGTGCCAGTAGTTTAAAACCGGGACAGATCTACGAGCAGTACTTC	CASSLKPGQIYEQYF
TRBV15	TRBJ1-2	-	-	TGTGCCACCAGCAGAGACAGAACCTATGGCTACACCTTC	CATSRDRTYGYTF
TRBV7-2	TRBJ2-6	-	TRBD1	TGTGCCAGCAGCACCCGGGACAGGGTCTCTGGGGCCAACGTCCTGACTTTC	CASSTRDRVSGANVLTF
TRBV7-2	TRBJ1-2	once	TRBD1	TGTGCCAGCAGCCAGGGGCAGGGGGGCTATGGCTACACCTTC	CASSQGQGGYGYTF
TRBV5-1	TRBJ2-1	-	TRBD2	TGCGCCAGCAGCTACGGGGGGGTGAGCTATGAGCAGTTCTTC	CASSYGGVSYEQFF
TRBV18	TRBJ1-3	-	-	TGTGCCAGCTCCCACCCGGGGGGCCGGGGCTCTGGAAACACCATATATTTT	CASSHPGGRGSGNTIYF
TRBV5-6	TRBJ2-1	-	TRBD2	TGTGCCAGCAGCTTTGGGACTAGCGGCCGTGTGGAGCAGTTCTTC	CASSFGTSGRVEQFF
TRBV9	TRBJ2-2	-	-	TGTGCCAGCAGCGTAGAGTGGGGCCCCACCGGGGAGCTGTTTTTT	CASSVEWGPTGELFF
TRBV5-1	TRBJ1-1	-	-	TGCGCCAGCAGGTCGCTGGGGGGCACTGAAGCTTTCTTT	CASRSLGGTEAFF
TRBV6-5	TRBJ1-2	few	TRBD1	TGTGCCAGCAGTTACTATACAGGGGAAGGCTACACCTTC	CASSYYTGEGYTF
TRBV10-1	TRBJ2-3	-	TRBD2	TGCGCCAGCAGTGAGGGGACTAGCTGGCCCACAGATACGCAGTATTTT	CASSEGTSWPTDTQYF
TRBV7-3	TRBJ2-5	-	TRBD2	TGTGCCAGCAGCTTAGAGGGAGGGGAGACCCAGTACTTC	CASSLEGGETQYF
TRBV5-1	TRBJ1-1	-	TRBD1	TGCGCCAGCAGCAAAGACAGGGTAGTACGAAACACTGAAGCTTTCTTT	CASSKDRVVRNTEAFF
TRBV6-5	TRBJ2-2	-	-	TGTGCCAGCAGTTACACATGGACCCAGGGGACCGGGGAGCTGTTTTTT	CASSYTWTQGTGELFF
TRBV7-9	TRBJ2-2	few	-	TGTGCCAGCAGCTTGTCGGCCGGGGAGCTGTTTTTT	CASSLSAGELFF
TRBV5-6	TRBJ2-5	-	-	TGTGCCAGCAGCATGGGGACACTGCAAGAGACCCAGTACTTC	CASSMGTLQETQYF
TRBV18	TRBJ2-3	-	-	TGTGCCAGCTCACCACTTCTCTTGGGACGTAGCACAGATACGCAGTATTTT	CASSPLLLGRSTDTQYF
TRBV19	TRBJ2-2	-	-	TGTGCCACTGGGGGAGGGGAGCTGTTTTTT	CATGGGELFF
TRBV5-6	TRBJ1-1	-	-	TGTGCCAGCAGCTTGAGTGACACTGAAGCTTTCTTT	CASSLSDTEAFF
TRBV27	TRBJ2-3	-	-	TGTGCCAGCAGTCCGCCCGGGGGCGCGACCCATACGCAGTATTTT	CASSPPGGATHTQYF
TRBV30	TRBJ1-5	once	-	TGTGCCTGGAGGAAGGGACGGGTTATCGCTGAGGATCAGCCCCAGCATTTT	CAWRKGRVIAEDQPQHF
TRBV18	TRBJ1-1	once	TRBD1	TGTGCCAGCTCACCAGGTAGGGGGCCTGGCACTGAAGCTTTCTTT	CASSPGRGPGTEAFF